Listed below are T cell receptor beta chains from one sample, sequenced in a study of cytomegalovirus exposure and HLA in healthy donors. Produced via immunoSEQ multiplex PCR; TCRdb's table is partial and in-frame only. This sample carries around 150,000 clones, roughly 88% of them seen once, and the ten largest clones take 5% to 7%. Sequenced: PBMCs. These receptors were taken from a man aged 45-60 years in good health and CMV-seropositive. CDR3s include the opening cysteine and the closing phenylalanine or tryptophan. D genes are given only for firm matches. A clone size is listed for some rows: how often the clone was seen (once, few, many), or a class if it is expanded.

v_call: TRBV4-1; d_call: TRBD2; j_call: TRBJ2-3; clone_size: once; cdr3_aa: CASSQEGGAGGSTDTQYF; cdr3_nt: TGCGCCAGCAGCCAAGAAGGCGGGGCGGGGGGGAGCACAGATACGCAGTATTTT
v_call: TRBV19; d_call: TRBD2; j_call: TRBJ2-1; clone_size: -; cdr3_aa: CASSIVGGAWSYNEQFF; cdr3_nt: TGTGCCAGTAGTATAGTCGGGGGGGCTTGGTCCTACAATGAGCAGTTCTTC
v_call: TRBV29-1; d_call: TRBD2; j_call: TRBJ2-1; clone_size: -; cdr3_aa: CSGGLVGSVEQFF; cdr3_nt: TGCAGCGGGGGACTAGTGGGGAGTGTTGAGCAGTTCTTC
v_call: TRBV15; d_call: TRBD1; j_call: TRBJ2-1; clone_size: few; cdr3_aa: CATSGDRGANNEQFF; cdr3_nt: TGTGCCACCAGCGGCGACAGGGGGGCCAACAATGAGCAGTTCTTC
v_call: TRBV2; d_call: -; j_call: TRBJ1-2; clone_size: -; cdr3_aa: CASSVRGGDGYTF; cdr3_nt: TGTGCCAGCAGTGTAAGGGGGGGGGACGGCTACACCTTC
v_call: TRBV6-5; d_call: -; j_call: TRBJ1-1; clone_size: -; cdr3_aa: CASSSPTGNTEAFF; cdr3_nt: TGTGCCAGCAGTTCTCCGACGGGGAACACTGAAGCTTTCTTT
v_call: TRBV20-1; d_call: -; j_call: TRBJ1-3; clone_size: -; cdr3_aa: CSADRGNTIYF; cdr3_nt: TGCAGTGCCGATCGGGGAAACACCATATATTTT
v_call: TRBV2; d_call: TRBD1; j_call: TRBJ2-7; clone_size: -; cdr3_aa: CASSKGQGGSYEQYF; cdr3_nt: TGTGCCAGCAGTAAAGGACAGGGAGGCTCCTACGAGCAGTACTTC
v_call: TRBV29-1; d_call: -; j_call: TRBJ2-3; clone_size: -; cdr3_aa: CSDARGSTDTQYF; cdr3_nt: TGCAGCGACGCCAGGGGTTCGACAGATACGCAGTATTTT
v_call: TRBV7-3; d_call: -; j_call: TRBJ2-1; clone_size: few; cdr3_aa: CASSLTRRDYNEQFF; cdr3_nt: TGTGCCAGCAGCTTAACGAGGAGGGACTACAATGAGCAGTTCTTC
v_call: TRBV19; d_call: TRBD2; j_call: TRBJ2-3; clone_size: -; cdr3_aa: CASSIRGSGGSSDTQYF; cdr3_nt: TGTGCCAGTAGTATAAGGGGTAGCGGGGGGTCCTCAGATACGCAGTATTTT
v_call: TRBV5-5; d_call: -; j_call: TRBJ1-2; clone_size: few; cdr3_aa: CASSFLGQGANYGYTF; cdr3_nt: TGTGCCAGCAGCTTTCTCGGGCAGGGCGCTAACTATGGCTACACCTTC
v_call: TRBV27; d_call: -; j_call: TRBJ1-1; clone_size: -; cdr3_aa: CASSTGRQIHLNTEAFF; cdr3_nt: TGTGCCAGCAGTACAGGGAGACAGATCCATCTGAACACTGAAGCTTTCTTT
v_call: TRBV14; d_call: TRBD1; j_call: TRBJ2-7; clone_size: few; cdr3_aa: CASSQRPGQGSYEQYF; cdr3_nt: TGTGCCAGCAGCCAACGCCCGGGACAGGGGTCCTACGAGCAGTACTTC
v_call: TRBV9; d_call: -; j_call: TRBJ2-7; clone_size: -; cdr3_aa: CASSVSGQSYEQYF; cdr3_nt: TGTGCCAGCAGCGTCTCCGGACAGTCCTACGAGCAGTACTTC
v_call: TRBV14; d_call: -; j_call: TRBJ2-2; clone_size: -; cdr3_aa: CASSQEGLHVGELFF; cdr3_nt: TGTGCCAGCAGCCAAGAGGGACTTCACGTCGGGGAGCTGTTTTTT
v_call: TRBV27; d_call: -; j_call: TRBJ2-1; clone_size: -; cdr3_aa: CASSLILSSYNEQFF; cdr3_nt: TGTGCCAGCAGTCTAATACTTAGCTCCTACAATGAGCAGTTCTTC
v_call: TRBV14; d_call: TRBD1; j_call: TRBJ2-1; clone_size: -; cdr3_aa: CASSPTGDGNEQFF; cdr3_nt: TGTGCCAGCAGCCCTACAGGGGACGGAAATGAGCAGTTCTTC
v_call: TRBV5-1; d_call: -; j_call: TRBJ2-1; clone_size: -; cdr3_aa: CASSSPGLRGGEQFF; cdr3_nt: TGCGCCAGCAGCTCGCCGGGACTTCGGGGAGGTGAGCAGTTCTTC
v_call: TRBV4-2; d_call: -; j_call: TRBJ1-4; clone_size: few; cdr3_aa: CASGWGQKLFF; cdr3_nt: TGTGCCAGCGGTTGGGGGCAAAAACTGTTTTTT
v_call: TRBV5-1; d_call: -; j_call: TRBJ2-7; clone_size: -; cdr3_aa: CASSVRFGEQYF; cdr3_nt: TGCGCCAGCAGCGTTAGGTTCGGGGAGCAGTACTTC
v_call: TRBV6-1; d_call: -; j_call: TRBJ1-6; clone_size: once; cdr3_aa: CASSDRQGFGSPLHF; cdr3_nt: TGTGCCAGCAGTGATCGCCAGGGCTTCGGTTCACCCCTCCACTTT
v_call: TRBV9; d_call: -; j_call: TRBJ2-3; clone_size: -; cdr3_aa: CASSVGQGRVDTQYF; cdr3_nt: TGTGCCAGCAGCGTAGGGCAGGGGAGGGTAGATACGCAGTATTTT
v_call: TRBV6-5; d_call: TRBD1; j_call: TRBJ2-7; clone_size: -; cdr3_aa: CATSGQGGHEQYF; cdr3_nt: TGTGCCACCTCGGGACAGGGGGGCCACGAGCAGTACTTC
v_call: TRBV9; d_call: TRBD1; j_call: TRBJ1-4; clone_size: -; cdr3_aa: CASSVSGQINEKLFF; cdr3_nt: TGTGCCAGCAGCGTATCGGGACAGATTAATGAAAAACTGTTTTTT
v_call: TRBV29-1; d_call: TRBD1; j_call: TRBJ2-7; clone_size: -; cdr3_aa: CSVSIRGLELYEQYF; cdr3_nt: TGCAGCGTTTCTATTAGGGGGCTCGAACTCTACGAGCAGTACTTC
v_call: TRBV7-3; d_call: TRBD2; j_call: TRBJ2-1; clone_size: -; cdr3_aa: CASSLHGRSSYNEQFF; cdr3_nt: TGTGCCAGCAGCTTGCACGGGAGGAGCTCCTACAATGAGCAGTTCTTC
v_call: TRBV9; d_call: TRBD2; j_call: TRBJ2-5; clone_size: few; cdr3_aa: CASSAPPGGPETQYF; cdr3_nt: TGTGCCAGCAGCGCCCCCCCGGGGGGGCCAGAGACCCAGTACTTC
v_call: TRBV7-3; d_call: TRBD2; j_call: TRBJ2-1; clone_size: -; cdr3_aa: CASSSAGGGNEQFF; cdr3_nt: TGTGCCAGCAGCTCGGCGGGGGGTGGGAATGAGCAGTTCTTC
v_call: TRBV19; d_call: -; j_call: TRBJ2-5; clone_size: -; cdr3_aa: CASSIGGRIQETQYF; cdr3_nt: TGTGCCAGTAGTATAGGTGGCAGAATACAAGAGACCCAGTACTTC
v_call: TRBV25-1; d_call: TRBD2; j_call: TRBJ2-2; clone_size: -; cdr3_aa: CASSELAGATGELFF; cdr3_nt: TGTGCCAGCAGTGAACTTGCGGGAGCCACCGGGGAGCTGTTTTTT
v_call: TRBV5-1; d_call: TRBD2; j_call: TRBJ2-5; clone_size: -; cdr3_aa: CASSLGGAPGGETQYF; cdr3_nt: TGCGCCAGCAGCTTGGGAGGTGCGCCGGGGGGAGAGACCCAGTACTTC
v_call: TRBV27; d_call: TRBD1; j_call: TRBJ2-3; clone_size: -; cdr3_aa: CASRTGADTQYF; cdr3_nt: TGTGCCAGCAGGACAGGGGCAGATACGCAGTATTTT
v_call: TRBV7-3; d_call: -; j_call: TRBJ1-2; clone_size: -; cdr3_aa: CASSLPQGSGYTF; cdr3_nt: TGTGCCAGCAGCTTGCCTCAGGGTAGTGGCTACACCTTC
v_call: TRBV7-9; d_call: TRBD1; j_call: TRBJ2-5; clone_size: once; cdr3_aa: CASTWGQNSGETQYF; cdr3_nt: TGTGCCAGCACCTGGGGACAGAACTCTGGAGAGACCCAGTACTTC
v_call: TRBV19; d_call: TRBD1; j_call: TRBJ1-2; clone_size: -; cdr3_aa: CASSTRTGSGYTF; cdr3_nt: TGTGCCAGTAGTACCCGGACAGGGTCCGGCTACACCTTC
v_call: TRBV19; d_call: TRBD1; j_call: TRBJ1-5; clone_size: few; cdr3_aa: CASSPPTGRSTIQPQHF; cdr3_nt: TGTGCCAGTAGTCCACCGACAGGGCGGAGTACGATTCAGCCCCAGCATTTT
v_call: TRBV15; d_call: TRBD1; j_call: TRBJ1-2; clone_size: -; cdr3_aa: CATSYTTGDYGYTF; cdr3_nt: TGTGCCACCAGCTATACGACAGGGGACTATGGCTACACCTTC
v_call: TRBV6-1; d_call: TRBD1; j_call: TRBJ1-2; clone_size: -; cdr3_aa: CASSEATPIDRGPNYGYTF; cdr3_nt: TGTGCCAGCAGTGAGGCCACCCCGATCGACAGGGGCCCTAACTATGGCTACACCTTC
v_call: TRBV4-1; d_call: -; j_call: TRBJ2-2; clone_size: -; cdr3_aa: CASSPLGGVNTGELFF; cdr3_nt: TGCGCCAGCAGCCCCTTGGGGGGAGTGAACACCGGGGAGCTGTTTTTT
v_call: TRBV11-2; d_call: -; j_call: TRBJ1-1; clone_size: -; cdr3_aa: CASPGGNTEAFF; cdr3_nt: TGTGCCAGCCCGGGGGGGAACACTGAAGCTTTCTTT
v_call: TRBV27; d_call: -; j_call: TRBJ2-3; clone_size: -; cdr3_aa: CASSFLDTQYF; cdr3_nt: TGTGCCAGCAGTTTCCTAGATACGCAGTATTTT
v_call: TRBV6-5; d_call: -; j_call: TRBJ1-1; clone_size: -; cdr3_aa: CASGSGEVEAFF; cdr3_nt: TGTGCCAGCGGAAGCGGAGAGGTCGAAGCTTTCTTT
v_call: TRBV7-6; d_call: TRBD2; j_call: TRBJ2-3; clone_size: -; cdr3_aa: CASSLQLAGDTQYF; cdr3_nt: TGTGCCAGCAGCTTACAACTAGCGGGGGATACGCAGTATTTT
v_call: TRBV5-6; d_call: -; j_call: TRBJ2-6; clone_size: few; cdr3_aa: CASSFTGANVLTF; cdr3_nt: TGTGCCAGCAGCTTTACTGGGGCCAACGTCCTGACTTTC
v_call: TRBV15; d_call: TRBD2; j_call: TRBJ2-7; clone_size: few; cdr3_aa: CATSRGRHSGGYEQYF; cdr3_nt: TGTGCCACCAGCAGAGGTCGGCATTCGGGAGGTTACGAGCAGTACTTC
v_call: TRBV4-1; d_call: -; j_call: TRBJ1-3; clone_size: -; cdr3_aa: CASSQPPGTPSSGNTIYF; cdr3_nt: TGCGCCAGCAGCCAACCTCCCGGGACACCTAGCTCTGGAAACACCATATATTTT
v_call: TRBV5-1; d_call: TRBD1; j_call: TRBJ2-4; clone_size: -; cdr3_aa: CASSLEGNTGVLAKNIQYF; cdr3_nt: TGCGCCAGCAGCTTAGAGGGGAATACAGGGGTACTAGCCAAAAACATTCAGTACTTC
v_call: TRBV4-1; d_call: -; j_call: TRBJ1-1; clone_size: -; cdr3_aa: CASSQVWAGNTEAFF; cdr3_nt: TGCGCCAGCAGCCAAGTTTGGGCCGGGAACACTGAAGCTTTCTTT